This is a list of T cell receptor beta chains from one sample in a study of CD8+CD57+ T cells in acquired aplastic anemia. MiXCR was run by TCRdb on the reads, yielding one entry per CDR3 protein. The sample includes some 170,000 distinct CDR3 sequences, roughly three fifths seen only once; the top ten take roughly 42%. Sequenced: sorted CD4+, CD8+, or CD8+CD57+ T cells (not recorded which) from PBMCs. These receptors were taken from a human donor with aplastic anemia. Both conserved end residues are part of each CDR3. A D gene is named only where the DNA matches it firmly. Part of the rows lack a size; the others show once, few, many or a class for expanded clones.

CDR3aa	CDR3nt	abundance	d_gene	v_gene	j_gene
CATSREGLAGAYNEQFF	TGTGCCACCAGCAGAGAAGGACTAGCGGGGGCCTACAATGAGCAGTTCTTC	-	TRBD2	TRBV15	TRBJ2-1
CASSQGFGGARNEQFF	TGCGCCAGCAGCCAAGGCTTTGGGGGCGCAAGGAATGAGCAGTTCTTC	many	-	TRBV4-1	TRBJ2-1
CASSGHGQVSYEQYF	TGTGCCAGCAGTGGTCACGGACAGGTGTCCTACGAGCAGTACTTC	-	TRBD1	TRBV25-1	TRBJ2-7
CASSGPSGGADTQYF	TGTGCCAGCAGTGGCCCTAGCGGGGGGGCAGATACGCAGTATTTT	-	TRBD2	TRBV2	TRBJ2-3
CASSLEGPNEQFF	TGCGCCAGCAGCCTGGAGGGGCCGAATGAGCAGTTCTTC	many	-	TRBV5-1	TRBJ2-1
CASSQVSGGPTSYEQYF	TGTGCCAGCAGCCAAGTTAGCGGGGGCCCAACCTCCTACGAGCAGTACTTC	-	TRBD2	TRBV7-9	TRBJ2-7
CASKISGVNTEAFF	TGTGCCAGCAAGATTTCCGGGGTTAACACTGAAGCTTTCTTT	-	-	TRBV2	TRBJ1-1
CASSTQGGVSYNEQFF	TGTGCCAGTAGTACCCAAGGAGGGGTCTCCTACAATGAGCAGTTCTTC	-	-	TRBV19	TRBJ2-1
CSVEVRGEQYF	TGCAGCGTTGAGGTCAGGGGAGAACAGTACTTC	-	-	TRBV29-1	TRBJ2-7
CASSRGSSGSSSYEQYF	TGTGCCAGCAGCCGCGGGTCTAGCGGGTCCAGCTCCTACGAGCAGTACTTC	-	TRBD2	TRBV7-2	TRBJ2-7
CASSLLVIGGPGYEQYF	TGTGCCAGCAGCTTACTTGTTATCGGAGGGCCCGGGTACGAGCAGTACTTC	-	-	TRBV7-9	TRBJ2-7
CASSAGLLNTGELFF	TGTGCCAGCAGCGCGGGACTACTCAACACCGGGGAGCTGTTTTTT	-	TRBD2	TRBV2	TRBJ2-2
CATGGLAGGEQYF	TGTGCCACCGGTGGCCTAGCGGGGGGCGAGCAGTACTTC	-	TRBD2	TRBV15	TRBJ2-7
CASRETSRVGNTGELFF	TGCGCCAGCAGGGAAACAAGTAGGGTGGGGAACACCGGGGAGCTGTTTTTT	-	-	TRBV10-1	TRBJ2-2
CASSGTSGEGETQYF	TGTGCCAGCAGCGGCACTAGCGGGGAAGGGGAGACCCAGTACTTC	-	TRBD2	TRBV7-2	TRBJ2-5
CASSLASVATGELFF	TGTGCCAGCAGCTTAGCTAGTGTCGCTACCGGGGAGCTGTTTTTT	-	-	TRBV7-6	TRBJ2-2
CASSQDVGKFPLHF	TGCGCCAGCAGCCAAGATGTCGGAAAGTTTCCCCTCCACTTT	-	-	TRBV4-1	TRBJ1-6
CASSETGNYGYTF	TGTGCCAGCAGTGAGACAGGCAACTATGGCTACACCTTC	many	-	TRBV2	TRBJ1-2
CATSDWTGKDYGYTF	TGTGCCACCAGTGACTGGACAGGGAAAGACTATGGCTACACCTTC	-	TRBD1	TRBV24-1	TRBJ1-2
CASSYGMNTEAFF	TGTGCCAGCAGTTACGGCATGAACACTGAAGCTTTCTTT	many	-	TRBV6-5	TRBJ1-1
CASSVGQLRTDTQYF	TGTGCCAGCAGTGTGGGACAGTTACGAACAGATACGCAGTATTTT	few	TRBD1	TRBV5-8	TRBJ2-3
CASIESSGELFF	TGTGCCAGTATCGAGAGCTCTGGGGAGCTGTTTTTT	once	-	TRBV19	TRBJ2-2
CASSLAGGPQNTEAFF	TGTGCCAGCAGCTTAGCGGGGGGCCCACAGAACACTGAAGCTTTCTTT	many	-	TRBV7-9	TRBJ1-1
CSASGGGYNEQFF	TGCAGTGCTAGCGGGGGGGGTTACAATGAGCAGTTCTTC	-	TRBD2	TRBV20-1	TRBJ2-1
CSARRGSENSPLHF	TGCAGTGCTAGACGGGGGTCAGAGAATTCACCCCTCCACTTT	once	-	TRBV20-1	TRBJ1-6
CASSQDKAAGGSYEQYF	TGCGCCAGCAGCCAAGATAAAGCAGCGGGGGGTTCCTACGAGCAGTACTTC	many	TRBD2	TRBV4-1	TRBJ2-7
CASSLTGTSWETQYF	TGTGCCAGCAGTTTAACCGGGACTAGTTGGGAGACCCAGTACTTC	once	TRBD2	TRBV12-3/TRBV12-4	TRBJ2-5
CASSYVAGAITDTQYF	TGTGCCAGCAGTTACGTGGCGGGAGCGATCACAGATACGCAGTACTTT	-	TRBD2	TRBV6-5	TRBJ2-3
CASRGGNDNEQFF	TGTGCCAGCAGAGGAGGGAATGACAATGAGCAGTTCTTC	-	-	TRBV7-2	TRBJ2-1
CATSRDSGTPTYAYTF	TGTGCCACCAGCAGAGATTCCGGGACTCCGACCTATGCCTACACCTTC	-	-	TRBV15	TRBJ1-2
CASSLQAQETQYF	TGTGCCAGCAGCTTACAAGCCCAAGAGACCCAGTACTTC	-	-	TRBV7-6	TRBJ2-5
CASSIALSSEQFF	TGTGCCAGTAGTATTGCTCTATCCAGTGAGCAGTTCTTC	once	-	TRBV19	TRBJ2-1
CASSPTSGGLEKLFF	TGTGCCAGCAGTCCCACTAGCGGGGGACTTGAAAAACTGTTTTTT	-	-	TRBV7-4	TRBJ1-4
CASSPGDQPQHF	TGTGCCAGCAGCCCTGGGGATCAGCCCCAGCATTTT	-	-	TRBV12-3/TRBV12-4	TRBJ1-5
CASSLGGSSRETQYF	TGTGCCAGCAGCTTAGGGGGAAGTAGCAGAGAGACCCAGTACTTC	-	-	TRBV7-8	TRBJ2-5
CSASSGVNNSPLHF	TGCAGTGCTAGCTCGGGGGTGAATAATTCACCCCTCCACTTT	-	-	TRBV20-1	TRBJ1-6
CASSVGSNTEAFF	TGTGCCAGCAGCGTAGGGTCGAACACTGAAGCTTTCTTT	-	-	TRBV9	TRBJ1-1
CSVEGDGVSYEQYF	TGCAGCGTTGAGGGGGATGGGGTCTCCTACGAGCAGTACTTC	-	-	TRBV29-1	TRBJ2-7
CAISDSDYNSPLHF	TGTGCCATCAGCGACAGCGATTATAATTCACCCCTCCACTTT	few	-	TRBV10-3	TRBJ1-6
CSVGGAPYTGELFF	TGCAGCGTGGGGGGGGCGCCTTACACCGGGGAGCTGTTTTTT	-	-	TRBV29-1	TRBJ2-2
CSVEGGAGREQYF	TGCAGCGTTGAAGGGGGGGCTGGTCGCGAGCAGTACTTC	-	-	TRBV29-1	TRBJ2-7
CASSGIGVGVNTEAFF	TGTGCCAGCAGTGGAATTGGTGTCGGGGTGAACACTGAAGCTTTCTTT	-	-	TRBV2	TRBJ1-1
CTSTAQETQYF	TGTACGTCGACAGCCCAAGAGACCCAGTACTTC	-	-	TRBV7-9	TRBJ2-5
CATGGLDNQPQHF	TGTGCCACCGGAGGATTAGACAATCAGCCCCAGCATTTT	-	-	TRBV7-6	TRBJ1-5
CASSERDGAYEQYF	TGTGCCAGTAGTGAACGGGACGGCGCCTACGAGCAGTACTTC	many	-	TRBV19	TRBJ2-7
CSATHHLTSGNPYEQYF	TGCAGTGCTACACACCACCTGACTAGCGGGAACCCCTACGAGCAGTACTTC	-	TRBD2	TRBV20-1	TRBJ2-7
CASSERGPSYNEQFF	TGCGCCAGCAGCGAGCGGGGCCCCTCCTACAATGAGCAGTTCTTC	-	TRBD2	TRBV10-2	TRBJ2-1
CASNGLPQETQYF	TGTGCCAGCAACGGACTGCCCCAAGAGACCCAGTACTTC	once	-	TRBV9	TRBJ2-5
CSVGALDAFF	TGCAGCGTTGGAGCTCTAGACGCTTTCTTT	-	-	TRBV29-1	TRBJ1-1
CASSESKGEAGIWGLPRDTQYF	TGCGCCAGCAGTGAGTCGAAAGGAGAAGCAGGGATCTGGGGCCTACCCCGGGATACGCAGTATTTT	many	-	TRBV10-1	TRBJ2-3
CAIRESPYDTNSPLHF	TGTGCCATCAGGGAGAGCCCTTATGATACCAATTCACCCCTCCACTTT	-	-	TRBV10-3	TRBJ1-6
CASSITGDTEAFF	TGTGCCAGCAGCATTACAGGGGACACTGAAGCCTTCTTT	-	TRBD1	TRBV7-8	TRBJ1-1
CASSEVENEKLFF	TGTGCCAGCAGTGAAGTGGAGAATGAAAAACTGTTTTTT	-	-	TRBV2	TRBJ1-4
CASSTRQGVGANVLTF	TGTGCCAGCAGTACGCGACAGGGTGTTGGGGCCAACGTCCTGACTTTC	-	TRBD1	TRBV12-3/TRBV12-4	TRBJ2-6
CASSSPGIGELFF	TGTGCCAGCAGCTCTCCAGGGATCGGGGAGCTGTTTTTT	many	-	TRBV7-9	TRBJ2-2
CASSAAGVNGELFF	TGTGCCAGCAGTGCAGCGGGAGTGAACGGGGAGCTGTTTTTT	few	TRBD2	TRBV3-1	TRBJ2-2
CSARDRAGSPLHF	TGCAGTGCCAGGGACAGGGCTGGATCACCCCTCCACTTT	-	TRBD1	TRBV20-1	TRBJ1-6